The 30 T cell receptor beta chains given below trace back to one sample, sequenced in a study of cytomegalovirus exposure and HLA in healthy donors. Vbeta (60) and Jbeta (13) primers were used in the PCR. Method: immunoSEQ multiplex PCR; TCRdb's copy keeps in-frame clones and lacks some. Counted here are about 55,000 clones, approximately 71% occurring once; the ten biggest clones make up under 45%. Input material: PBMCs. The receptors were gathered from a middle-aged man in good health and CMV-seropositive.

At least ten counts were recorded for this clone. The rearrangement uses TRBV27 and TRBJ2-3, with TRBD1 matching over 9 bases. CDR3 length: 16 residues. The ends lost 4 bases at V and 5 bases at J; junction bases unmatched: 10. The V gene's germline CDR1 is MNHEY and CDR2 SMNVEV (reference sequence). The CDR3, as DNA: TGTGCCAGCAGTTCGAGACAGGGGGGTTCAGTAGATACGCAGTATTTT. Translated, it gives CASSSRQGGSVDTQYF.

V usage is TRBV4-2 and J usage is TRBJ2-5, with 9 bases fitting TRBD2. After removal of 0 bases from V and 5 bases from J, the junction contained 7 bases not matched to a gene. Germline loops: CDR1 LGHNA, CDR2 YNFKEQ. The CDR3 loop spans 16 amino acids. The CDR3 here is CASSQDGAGGRETQYF. The CDR3 DNA follows: TGTGCCAGCAGCCAAGACGGCGCGGGGGGGAGGGAGACCCAGTACTTC.

The chain links TRBV9 to TRBJ1-3; D uncertain. This CDR3 spans 14 amino acids. V lost 0 bases and J 3 bases, leaving 7 bases between the germline ends. CDR1 SGDLS and CDR2 YYNGEE come from the germline V gene. The DNA of the CDR3 is TGTGCCAGCAGCGTAGATAATGTTGGAAACACCATATATTTT. The encoded protein is CASSVDNVGNTIYF. The entire variable domain, with the rest obtained from reference TRBV9 and TRBJ1-3, is as follows: DSGVTQTPKHLITATGQRVTLRCSPRSGDLSVYWYQQSLDQGLQFLIQYYNGEERAKGNILERFSAQQFPDLHSELNLSSLELGDSALYFCASSVDNVGNTIYFGEGSWLTVV.

This rearrangement joins TRBV25-1 to TRBJ2-5, with D possibly TRBD1 on 5 matching bases. The germline V gene encodes CDR1 MGHDK and CDR2 SYGVNS. The CDR3 sequence is 15 residues long. Trimming stripped 3 bases from V and 3 bases from J, with 14 bases between. The CDR3 region has the DNA TGTGCCAGCAGTGATTGGGGCAGGAACGAAGAGACCCAGTACTTC. Translation gives CASSDWGRNEETQYF.

The CDR3 DNA reads as TGTGCCAGCAGCTTAGGCCCCCGACAAGTAAACTATGGCTACACCTTC. Its translation: CASSLGPRQVNYGYTF. The gene calls are TRBV7-2 and TRBJ1-2, with D unresolved. V was pared by 1 base and J by 2 bases, with 14 bases between. Germline CDR1 is SGHTA and CDR2 is FQGNSA. This CDR3 is built from 16 residues.

This clone was counted once. This rearrangement joins TRBV7-9 to TRBJ1-2; a possible D gene is TRBD1 (6 bases). Trimming shortened V by 6 bases and J by 4 bases, and 12 bases separated the two germline ends. The CDR3 is made up of 13 amino acids. CDR1 and CDR2 from the germline V gene are SEHNR and FQNEAQ (reference sequence). The CDR3 bases are TGTGCCAGCAGTCAGGGGACATCCTATGGCTACACCTTC. Amino acid sequence: CASSQGTSYGYTF.

The chain employs TRBV30 and TRBJ2-3; 14 nucleotides agree with TRBD2. The CDR3 sequence is 15 residues long. Germline assignment: CDR1 GTSNPN and CDR2 SVGIG (reference sequence). Trimming removed 4 bases from V and 10 bases from J; junction bases left unmatched: 10. CDR3 nucleotides: TGTGCCTGGATTCCGGGACTAGCGGGGGTTGCGCCGCAGTATTTT. This sequence encodes CAWIPGLAGVAPQYF. The entire variable domain, with the rest obtained from reference TRBV30 and TRBJ2-3, is as follows: SQTIHQWPATLVQPVGSPLSLECTVEGTSNPNLYWYRQAAGRGLQLLFYSVGIGQISSEVPQNLSASRPQDRQFILSSKKLLLSDSGFYLCAWIPGLAGVAPQYFGPGTRLTVL.

This clone was seen a handful of times. The chain combines TRBV5-1 with TRBJ1-2, with a weak D call TRBD1 (6 bases). The germline V and J ends were trimmed by 5 bases and 8 bases, with 19 bases remaining between them. CDR1 and CDR2 (germline): SGHRS, YFSETQ. CDR3 length equals 14 residues. In nucleotides, the CDR3 is TGCGCCAGCAGTACAGGGACCCCGGGGGGAGGCTACACCTTC. This gives the protein CASSTGTPGGGYTF.

As DNA, the CDR3 is TGTGCCATCAGTGACCCGGACCGCGGACAGCTATACTACGAGCAGTACTTC. Residues: CAISDPDRGQLYYEQYF. The chain carries TRBV10-3 and TRBJ2-7; D may be TRBD1 (6 bases). Germline V gene lookup returns CDR1 ENHRY and CDR2 SYGVKD. Trimming took 3 bases from V and 3 from J, leaving 21 bases between them. The CDR3 length is 17 residues.

The rearrangement links TRBV4-1 to TRBJ2-1; 9 nucleotides agree with TRBD2. The germline V gene encodes CDR1 MGHRA and CDR2 YSYEKL. After removal of 10 bases from V and 9 bases from J, the junction contained 28 bases not matched to a gene. The CDR3 has 19 amino acids. CDR3 region: CATPKQPGRRGGGLSEQFF. CDR3 sequence (DNA): TGCGCCACCCCTAAACAGCCGGGTCGGCGGGGGGGCGGTCTCAGTGAGCAGTTCTTC.

This clone was counted once. This CDR3 is CSASRVTEAFF. Written as DNA, the CDR3 is TGCAGTGCTAGCAGGGTCACTGAAGCTTTCTTT. This sequence joins TRBV20-1 and TRBJ1-1, with TRBD1 as a possible D gene (5 bases). The germline V gene has CDR1 DFQATT and CDR2 SNEGSKA (reference sequence). This CDR3 has 11 amino acids. Trimming pared 3 bases from V and 4 bases from J, leaving 6 bases between.

The CDR3 DNA sequence: TGTGCCAGCGGGGACAAGCCTAACTATGGCTACACCTTC. Translated, it gives CASGDKPNYGYTF. The V and J genes are TRBV6-6 and TRBJ1-2, with D perhaps TRBD1 (6 bases). The V gene's germline CDR1 is MNHNY and CDR2 SVGAGI (reference sequence). Trimming removed 8 bases at V and 0 bases at J, with 10 bases between. The CDR3 extends over 13 amino acids.

The V call is TRBV4-2, the J call TRBJ2-7; 11 positions agree with TRBD2. Germline-derived CDR1 and CDR2 are LGHNA and YNFKEQ. The CDR3 sequence is 14 residues long. V was pared by 3 bases and J by 4 bases, with 2 bases of the junction left unmatched. The CDR3 sequence is CASSQTSGIYEQYF. The CDR3 nucleotides are TGTGCCAGCAGCCAGACTAGCGGGATTTACGAGCAGTACTTC.

The chain employs TRBV7-2 and TRBJ2-7; 9 positions match TRBD2. V lost 2 bases and J lost 3; bases outside the gene matches: 2. The CDR3 sequence is 14 residues long. Germline-derived CDR1 and CDR2 are SGHTA and FQGNSA. The chain's CDR3 is CASSLRAGGYEQYF. In DNA, the CDR3 is TGTGCCAGCAGCTTAAGAGCGGGGGGCTACGAGCAGTACTTC.

The rearrangement uses TRBV5-1 and TRBJ2-7, with TRBD2 identical over 13 bases. V lost 7 bases, J lost 4 bases, and 8 bases stayed unmatched. CDR1 and CDR2 (germline): SGHRS, YFSETQ. The CDR3 extends over 15 amino acids. The CDR3 sequence: CASRPPGLAGYEQYF. As DNA, the CDR3 is TGCGCCAGCCGCCCCCCGGGACTAGCGGGGTACGAGCAGTACTTC.

The rearrangement links TRBV6-5 to TRBJ2-5; TRBD2 aligns across 10 bases. The CDR3 extends over 16 amino acids. V shed 4 bases, J shed 2 bases, and the junction held 7 bases outside the gene matches. Germline assignment: CDR1 MNHEY and CDR2 SVGAGI. The CDR3, as DNA: TGTGCCAGCAGTTCCCTTGGACTAGCGGAGCAAGAGACCCAGTACTTC. It is translated as CASSSLGLAEQETQYF.

The rearrangement links TRBV27 to TRBJ2-7, with a weak D call TRBD1 (6 bases). The V and J ends lost 0 bases and 4 bases respectively, with 10 bases between them. In germline, CDR1 is MNHEY, CDR2 SMNVEV (reference sequence). This CDR3 contains 14 residues. The CDR3 spells CASSLSGTSYEQYF. The CDR3 DNA is TGTGCCAGCAGTTTATCCGGGACATCATACGAGCAGTACTTC.

V and J are TRBV11-2 and TRBJ1-6, with D possibly being TRBD1 (5 bases). This CDR3 comprises 13 residues. Germline values: CDR1 SGHAT, CDR2 FQNNGV. Trimming shortened V by 5 bases and J by 15 bases, and 17 bases separated the two germline ends. The CDR3 DNA follows: TGTGCCAGCAGCCCCGGGACGGGGGTCTACCTCCACTTT. It yields the protein CASSPGTGVYLHF.

The CDR3 region is CASSWAGQGAYGYTF. For the CDR3, the DNA is TGTGCCAGCAGCTGGGCGGGACAGGGGGCGTATGGCTACACCTTC. The chain employs TRBV5-4 and TRBJ1-2; 12 bases fit TRBD1. Germline CDR1 reads SGHNT; CDR2 reads YYREEE (reference sequence). The CDR3 consists of 15 residues. The junction had 5 bases not matched to a gene; V was cut back by 3 bases and J by 5 bases.

V usage is TRBV30 and J usage is TRBJ1-3; no clear D gene. This CDR3 spans 11 amino acids. The V gene's germline CDR1 is GTSNPN and CDR2 SVGIG (reference sequence). V was pared by 4 bases and J by 13 bases, with 14 bases between. The CDR3: CAWTSSQTIYF. The CDR3 nucleotides read TGTGCCTGGACCTCTTCGCAGACTATATATTTT.

This clone has a single count. This sequence joins TRBV6-5 and TRBJ2-5, with 12 bases that match TRBD2. J was trimmed by 4 bases and V by 6 bases; bases with no gene match: 3. CDR1 and CDR2 from the germline V gene are MNHEY and SVGAGI. The CDR3 totals 14 residues. CDR3 DNA sequence: TGTGCCAGCAGCCCGACTAGCGGGGGAGAGACCCAGTACTTC. This sequence encodes CASSPTSGGETQYF.

This chain joins TRBV7-9 and TRBJ1-4, with 7 nucleotides matching TRBD1. The CDR3 runs 16 residues. V shed 5 bases and J 7 bases; nucleotides not matched to a gene: 13. Looked up from germline, CDR1 is SEHNR and CDR2 is FQNEAQ (reference sequence). The DNA of the CDR3 is TGTGCCAGCAGCCACTACAGGGGAACAGTAGGTGAAAAACTGTTTTTT. It encodes CASSHYRGTVGEKLFF.

There are a few counts of this clone. The rearrangement joins TRBV2 to TRBJ2-1; a possible D gene is TRBD1 (5 bases). The germline CDR1 and CDR2 sequences are SNHLY and FYNNEI. The CDR3 is 16 residues long. The V gene lost 6 bases and the J gene lost 4 bases, with 19 bases spanning the gap. CDR3 in amino acids: CASSLGRLPPYNEQFF. The CDR3, as DNA: TGTGCCAGCAGCTTGGGGCGGCTTCCCCCTTACAATGAGCAGTTCTTC.

CDR3 region: CASSSSAETQYF. In DNA, the CDR3 is TGTGCCAGCAGCTCTAGCGCCGAGACCCAGTACTTC. The V gene is TRBV7-9, the J gene TRBJ2-5; tentatively, D is TRBD2 (6 bases). V gave up 4 bases and J gave up 5 bases, with 8 bases separating them. CDR3 length: 12 amino acids. From germline, CDR1 is SEHNR and CDR2 FQNEAQ (reference sequence). The whole variable domain, filled in from reference TRBV7-9 and TRBJ2-5, reads DTGVSQNPRHKITKRGQNVTFRCDPISEHNRLYWYRQTLGQGPEFLTYFQNEAQLEKSRLLSDRFSAERPKGSFSTLEIQRTEQGDSAMYLCASSSSAETQYFGPGTRLLVL.

The chain employs TRBV5-1 and TRBJ2-1; tentative D call: TRBD2 (6 bases). The CDR3 runs to 13 residues. Looked up from germline, CDR1 is SGHRS and CDR2 is YFSETQ. The V gene lost 0 bases and the J gene lost 5 bases, with 6 bases spanning the gap. The CDR3 DNA reads TGCGCCAGCAGCTTGGGCGGGGACAATGAGCAGTTCTTC. It encodes CASSLGGDNEQFF.

V and J are TRBV7-2 and TRBJ2-1, with D perhaps TRBD1 (6 bases). The germline CDR1 and CDR2 sequences are SGHTA and FQGNSA. CDR3 size: 18 residues. V gave up 5 bases and J gave up 8 bases, with 28 bases separating them. The CDR3, as DNA: TGTGCCAGCAGCACCCCCCGGAATTGGGGGCCAGAGCTCGATGAGCAGTTCTTC. Translating gives CASSTPRNWGPELDEQFF.

This clone was seen a few times. The chain is built from TRBV6-6 and TRBJ1-5; D call uncertain. The germline gives CDR1 MNHNY, CDR2 SVGAGI (reference sequence). This CDR3 is built from 15 residues. The V gene lost 4 bases and the J gene lost 7 bases, with 17 bases spanning the gap. CDR3 residues: CASSLLGRENQPQHF. The CDR3 DNA sequence: TGTGCCAGCAGTTTACTCGGGAGGGAAAACCAGCCCCAGCATTTT.

This chain uses TRBV7-8 with TRBJ1-4; the match to TRBD1 covers 7 bases. The CDR3 runs to 14 residues. Germline values: CDR1 SGHVS, CDR2 FQNEAQ. After removal of 4 bases from V and 4 bases from J, the junction contained 3 bases not matched to a gene. CDR3 sequence reads: CASSSRDSNEKLFF. In DNA form, the CDR3 reads TGTGCCAGCAGCTCCCGGGACAGTAATGAAAAACTGTTTTTT.

The V gene is TRBV18, the J gene TRBJ2-7; D might be TRBD1 (6 bases). This CDR3 region has 15 residues. Deletions cut 10 bases from V and 0 bases from J, with 19 bases between. Germline CDR1 and CDR2: KGHSH and LQKENI. CDR3 DNA sequence: TGTGCCACAGGGGAAAGGGCGGATAGCTCCTACGAGCAGTACTTC. The encoded protein is CATGERADSSYEQYF.

The chain carries TRBV2 and TRBJ2-1, with D maybe TRBD1 (5 bases). Germline CDR1 is SNHLY and CDR2 is FYNNEI. The CDR3 has 15 amino acids. V shed 3 bases and J shed 2 bases, with 11 bases lying between them. The CDR3 DNA is TGTGCCAGCAGTGATTTGCCAGGGACCTACAATGAGCAGTTCTTC. Amino acids: CASSDLPGTYNEQFF.